This TCR beta chain is from a study of blood T cells in healthy people across ages. Points from the study as a whole: Naive and antigen-experienced cells were not separated, limiting conclusive comparison. The long-lived group displayed more naive CD4+ cells, plus higher diversity, than the aged donors did.

A second PCR of roughly 7 to 11 cycles used a sample-barcoded 5' primer and a J-beta primer mix. Via MiXCR, TCRdb re-called the 5' RACE reads, giving one row per CDR3 protein. The data contain approximately 940,000 distinct CDR3 sequences, 40% to 60% of them singletons. Comments on this clonotype: Its cognate antigen is unknown.

Sequenced input: blood. The sequence derives from a man aged 30-40 years in good health.

The DNA for the CDR3 is TGTGCCAGCACCCGGACAGATGCCTACAATGAGCAGTACTTC. It yields the protein CASTRTDAYNEQYF. The chain uses TRBV9 and TRBJ2-5; a possible D gene is TRBD1 (6 bases). CDR1 and CDR2 from the germline V gene are SGDLS and YYNGEE. Trimming shortened V by 6 bases and J by 11 bases, and 23 bases separated the two germline ends. The CDR3 has 14 amino acids.